The 30 T cell receptor beta chains below all came from one sample that was sequenced in a study of blood T cell repertoires in COVID-19. Here immunoSEQ multiplex PCR was the method, and the copy in TCRdb shows in-frame clones only, minus some. This table holds about 120,000 clones, 60% to 85% found once. Sequences were obtained from peripheral blood. These TCRs come from a man in his sixties or seventies with acute or convalescent COVID-19.

The V and J genes are TRBV6-1 and TRBJ2-5, with TRBD2 as a possible D gene (5 bases). V gave up 2 bases and J gave up 4 bases, with 14 bases separating them. The CDR3 runs 15 residues. CDR1 and CDR2 from the germline V gene are MNHNS and SASEGT. This CDR3 reads CASSERRVEGETQYF. CDR3 bases: TGTGCCAGCAGTGAACGAAGGGTAGAGGGAGAGACCCAGTACTTC.

V gene TRBV5-5 combines with J gene TRBJ2-3; TRBD2 matches 7 bases. Trimming removed 5 bases from V and 2 bases from J; junction bases left unmatched: 11. The germline gives CDR1 SGHKS, CDR2 YYEKEE (reference sequence). The CDR3 has 16 residues. The CDR3 DNA reads as TGTGCCAGCAGTTTTCGACCGGCGGGAGCCACAGATACGCAGTATTTT. It encodes CASSFRPAGATDTQYF. The variable domain in full, completed from reference TRBV5-5 and TRBJ2-3, reads DAGVTQSPTHLIKTRGQQVTLRCSPISGHKSVSWYQQVLGQGPQFIFQYYEKEERGRGNFPDRFSARQFPNYSSELNVNALLLGDSALYLCASSFRPAGATDTQYFGPGTRLTVL.

The chain is built from TRBV3-1 (or the pseudogene TRBV3-2) and TRBJ2-1; 9 nucleotides agree with TRBD1. Trimming took 4 bases from V and 1 from J; bases not matched to a gene: 8. The CDR3 length is 17 residues. Per the germline V gene, CDR1 is LGHDT and CDR2 is YNNKEL (reference sequence). CDR3 sequence (DNA): TGTGCCAGCAGCCGGTGGGACAGGGCTAGTTCCTACAATGAGCAGTTCTTC. This sequence encodes CASSRWDRASSYNEQFF.

This chain uses TRBV7-2 with TRBJ2-5; 11 positions agree with TRBD1. Germline V gene data show CDR1 as SGHTA and CDR2 as FQGNSA. V dropped 2 bases and J dropped 5; count of bases not matched to a gene: 4. The length of the CDR3 is 15 residues. In nucleotides, the CDR3 is TGTGCCAGCAGCTTAAGGACAGGGGGCCGGGAGACCCAGTACTTC. Translated: CASSLRTGGRETQYF.

The chain links TRBV29-1 to TRBJ1-4; TRBD1 agrees at 12 bases. This CDR3 is built from 15 residues. The trim removed 6 bases at V and 3 bases at J, leaving 5 bases unmatched. The V gene's germline CDR1 is SQVTM and CDR2 ANQGSEA. CDR3 sequence: CSVTGQGASNEKLFF. CDR3 nucleotides: TGCAGCGTAACGGGACAGGGGGCGTCTAATGAAAAACTGTTTTTT.

The J gene is TRBJ2-2, the V gene TRBV18; 9 bases fit TRBD2. The CDR3 totals 18 residues. From germline, CDR1 is KGHSH and CDR2 LQKENI. V lost 6 bases, J lost 0 bases, and 11 bases stayed unmatched. Here the CDR3 reads CASSPTGTSSSNTGELFF. The CDR3 nucleotides read TGTGCCAGCTCGCCCACCGGGACTAGCTCATCGAACACCGGGGAGCTGTTTTTT.

The chain is built from TRBV6-2 or TRBV6-3 and TRBJ1-1; TRBD1 aligns across 8 bases. Losses at the gene ends were 2 bases for V and 2 bases for J; bases not matched to a gene: 13. CDR3 length equals 18 residues. Germline V gene sequence: CDR1 MNHEY, CDR2 SVGEGT. The CDR3 here is CASSYVRGQGLPNTEAFF. CDR3 nucleotide sequence: TGTGCCAGCAGTTACGTTCGAGGACAGGGCTTACCTAACACTGAAGCTTTCTTT.

The chain uses TRBV10-2 and TRBJ2-1; 12 positions match TRBD2. J lost 5 bases, V lost 7 bases, and 6 bases had no gene match. This CDR3 spans 15 amino acids. Germline V gives CDR1 WSHSY, CDR2 SAAADI. The chain's CDR3 is CASMTSGGPNNEQFF. The DNA for the CDR3 is TGCGCCAGCATGACTAGCGGGGGACCGAACAATGAGCAGTTCTTC.

The chain couples TRBV5-1 to TRBJ2-5; 7 bases map to TRBD2. Germline values: CDR1 SGHRS, CDR2 YFSETQ. The J segment lost 2 bases and the V segment lost 0 bases, leaving 1 base of the junction unmatched. The CDR3 runs 14 residues. The chain's CDR3 is CASSLVSGQETQYF. The DNA of the CDR3 is TGCGCCAGCAGCTTGGTTAGCGGGCAAGAGACCCAGTACTTC.

V is TRBV7-2 and J is TRBJ2-1; 12 nucleotides align to TRBD2. The CDR3 has 16 amino acids. The germline V gene encodes CDR1 SGHTA and CDR2 FQGNSA. The J segment lost 5 bases and the V segment lost 1 base, leaving 3 bases of the junction unmatched. The CDR3 region is CASSLVGTSGHNEQFF. In DNA form, the CDR3 reads TGTGCCAGCAGCTTAGTCGGGACTAGCGGGCACAATGAGCAGTTCTTC. The complete variable domain, with remaining parts taken from reference TRBV7-2 and TRBJ2-1, reads GAGVSQSPSNKVTEKGKDVELRCDPISGHTALYWYRQSLGQGLEFLIYFQGNSAPDKSGLPSDRFSAERTGGSVSTLTIQRTQQEDSAVYLCASSLVGTSGHNEQFFGPGTRLTVL.

This chain connects TRBV5-1 to TRBJ1-6; D is ambiguous. V lost 4 bases and J lost 8, with 13 bases in between. Germline V gene sequence: CDR1 SGHRS, CDR2 YFSETQ. CDR3 length equals 14 residues. The CDR3 region has the DNA TGCGCCAGCAGCCCCCCCGGGGAATATTCACCCCTCCACTTT. This encodes CASSPPGEYSPLHF.

The rearrangement joins TRBV9 to TRBJ1-2, with D maybe TRBD1 (6 bases). This CDR3 is built from 17 residues. Germline values: CDR1 SGDLS, CDR2 YYNGEE. Trimming removed 2 bases at V and 8 bases at J, with 25 bases between. CDR3 sequence: CASSVQVRTVSGEGYTF. As DNA, the CDR3 is TGTGCCAGCAGCGTTCAGGTCAGGACAGTCTCCGGGGAGGGCTACACCTTC.

The chain carries TRBV10-1 and TRBJ1-5, with 9 bases fitting TRBD1. Germline CDR1 is WNHNN and CDR2 is SYGVQD (reference sequence). This CDR3 is built from 15 residues. Trimming took 6 bases from V and 8 from J; bases not matched to a gene: 11. For the CDR3, the DNA is TGCGCCAGCAGACGGGACAGGGTTCCGGGGAAGCCCCAGCATTTT. Amino acid sequence: CASRRDRVPGKPQHF.

This clone was counted only a few times. This sequence joins TRBV4-3 and TRBJ1-6; D is uncertain. CDR1 LGHNA and CDR2 YSLEER come from the germline V gene. V was trimmed by 3 bases and J by 10 bases, leaving 13 bases between them. The CDR3 is 14 residues long. This CDR3 is CASSHSDTSSPLHF. The CDR3 DNA is TGCGCCAGCAGCCACTCCGACACCTCCTCACCCCTCCACTTT.

The chain links TRBV7-2 to TRBJ2-5, with 7 nucleotides matching TRBD2. Germline CDR1 is SGHTA and CDR2 is FQGNSA. This CDR3 is 13 amino acids long. V shed 2 bases, J shed 5 bases, and the junction held 2 bases outside the gene matches. CDR3 loop: CASSLWGGETQYF. CDR3 sequence (DNA): TGTGCCAGCAGCTTATGGGGGGGGGAGACCCAGTACTTC.

This sequence joins TRBV15 and TRBJ1-2; D ambiguous. With 0 bases removed from V and 5 bases from J, the gap between germline ends came to 13 bases. The CDR3 runs 15 residues. In germline, CDR1 is LNHNV, CDR2 YYDKDF (reference sequence). The CDR3 here is CATSRDRPGLYGYTF. The CDR3 nucleotides read TGTGCCACCAGCAGAGATCGGCCAGGACTTTATGGCTACACCTTC.

This clone was observed a few times. The gene calls are TRBV7-2 and TRBJ2-2, with TRBD1 matching over 7 bases. The germline V gene has CDR1 SGHTA and CDR2 FQGNSA. The trim removed 6 bases at V and 5 bases at J, leaving 12 bases unmatched. This CDR3 is 16 amino acids long. This CDR3 reads CASSLLSTGVTGELFF. CDR3 in DNA: TGTGCCAGCAGTTTGCTTAGTACAGGGGTTACCGGGGAGCTGTTTTTT.

The gene calls are TRBV18 and TRBJ1-4; D perhaps matches TRBD1 (6 bases). Per the germline V gene, CDR1 is KGHSH and CDR2 is LQKENI. This CDR3 region has 15 residues. V lost 3 bases to trimming and J lost 3 bases, with 11 bases between them. For the CDR3, the DNA is TGTGCCAGCTCACCCGACAGGTCTGCTAATGAAAAACTGTTTTTT. Translated, it gives CASSPDRSANEKLFF.

The genes are TRBV2 and TRBJ1-5; TRBD1 might be the D (5 bases). V lost 6 bases to trimming and J lost 0 bases, with 15 bases between them. Germline V gene sequence: CDR1 SNHLY, CDR2 FYNNEI. The length of the CDR3 is 16 residues. This CDR3 reads CASRRAGTNSNQPQHF. In DNA form, the CDR3 reads TGTGCCAGCAGAAGAGCCGGGACTAATAGCAATCAGCCCCAGCATTTT. The variable domain in full, with the rest retrieved from reference TRBV2 and TRBJ1-5, is EPEVTQTPSHQVTQMGQEVILRCVPISNHLYFYWYRQILGQKVEFLVSFYNNEISEKSEIFDDQFSVERPDGSNFTLKIRSTKLEDSAMYFCASRRAGTNSNQPQHFGDGTRLSIL.

V and J are TRBV6-5 and TRBJ2-7; 8 positions agree with TRBD1. The CDR3 has 14 residues. CDR1 is MNHEY and CDR2 is SVGAGI in the germline V gene. The V and J ends lost 6 bases and 3 bases, in that order; junction bases with no gene match: 7. The CDR3 DNA sequence: TGTGCCAGCAGCAGAACAGGGGGACGCTACGAGCAGTACTTC. It specifies CASSRTGGRYEQYF.

The J gene is TRBJ1-1, the V gene TRBV19; 8 bases line up with TRBD1. The CDR3 is 15 amino acids. The V gene's germline CDR1 is LNHDA and CDR2 SQIVND (reference sequence). The J segment lost 1 base and the V segment lost 3 bases, leaving 4 bases of the junction unmatched. This chain's CDR3 is CASSMLDRENTEAFF. The CDR3 nucleotides are TGTGCCAGTAGTATGCTGGACAGGGAGAACACTGAAGCTTTCTTT. Full variable domain (remainder filled in from reference TRBV19 and TRBJ1-1): DGGITQSPKYLFRKEGQNVTLSCEQNLNHDAMYWYRQDPGQGLRLIYYSQIVNDFQKGDIAEGYSVSREKKESFPLTVTSAQKNPTAFYLCASSMLDRENTEAFFGQGTRLTVV.

The chain uses TRBV19 and TRBJ1-6; a possible D gene is TRBD1 (5 bases). The CDR3 consists of 17 residues. The V gene's germline CDR1 is LNHDA and CDR2 SQIVND (reference sequence). Trimming shortened V by 1 base and J by 5 bases, and 15 bases separated the two germline ends. The CDR3 protein is CASSIAPPQGDNSPLHF. CDR3 in DNA: TGTGCCAGTAGTATAGCCCCCCCGCAGGGCGATAATTCACCCCTCCACTTT.

This clone was observed a few times. The V and J genes are TRBV9 and TRBJ1-3, with 9 nucleotides matching TRBD1. Germline trimming cut 2 bases from V and 0 bases from J; bases unmatched to any gene: 6. Germline V gene sequence: CDR1 SGDLS, CDR2 YYNGEE. The CDR3 is made up of 17 amino acids. The CDR3 DNA follows: TGTGCCAGCAGCGTCACTCCACAGGGGGCCTCTGGAAACACCATATATTTT. Translating gives CASSVTPQGASGNTIYF.

This chain links TRBV19 with TRBJ1-2; D gene uncertain. Germline CDR1 reads LNHDA; CDR2 reads SQIVND (reference sequence). The CDR3 length is 14 residues. V was shortened by 10 bases and J by 0 bases, with 15 bases between the two germline ends. This CDR3 is CATESGRTNYGYTF. In DNA, the CDR3 is TGTGCCACGGAGAGCGGCAGAACTAACTATGGCTACACCTTC.

The genes are TRBV30 and TRBJ2-7; no reliable D call. CDR1 and CDR2 from the germline V gene are GTSNPN and SVGIG (reference sequence). Trimming removed 2 bases from V and 0 bases from J, with 8 bases in between. This CDR3 is built from 13 residues. The CDR3 nucleotides are TGTGCCTGGAGTTCGGGTTCCTCCTACGAGCAGTACTTC. This encodes CAWSSGSSYEQYF.

This clone was seen a few times. The chain combines TRBV2 with TRBJ1-1, with TRBD1 identical over 10 bases. The CDR3 spans 14 residues. The V and J ends lost 6 bases and 5 bases, in that order; junction bases with no gene match: 6. The germline CDR1 and CDR2 sequences are SNHLY and FYNNEI. The CDR3 loop is CASRRTGGETEAFF. The CDR3 DNA sequence: TGTGCCAGCAGGCGGACAGGGGGTGAGACTGAAGCTTTCTTT.

The chain links TRBV6-5 to TRBJ1-1; 10 bases map to TRBD1. V lost 6 bases and J lost 3; bases outside the gene matches: 7. Germline V gene lookup returns CDR1 MNHEY and CDR2 SVGAGI. This CDR3 has 15 amino acids. This CDR3 reads CASRQTDRGYTEAFF. The CDR3 bases are TGTGCCAGCAGACAGACGGACAGGGGGTACACTGAAGCTTTCTTT.

There are a few counts of this clone. V and J are TRBV19 and TRBJ1-5; TRBD1 matches at 8 bases. This CDR3 comprises 14 residues. Germline values: CDR1 LNHDA, CDR2 SQIVND (reference sequence). V lost 4 bases to trimming and J lost 7 bases; unmatched junction nucleotides: 6. The CDR3: CASSTTGERQPQHF. The CDR3 DNA reads TGTGCCAGTAGTACGACAGGGGAACGCCAGCCCCAGCATTTT.

The chain recombines TRBV7-2 with TRBJ1-1, with D possibly matching TRBD1 (6 bases). The CDR3 runs 16 residues. Trimming cost V 1 base and J 1 base, with 13 bases left between them. Germline values: CDR1 SGHTA, CDR2 FQGNSA. The chain's CDR3 is CASSLERGRGNTEAFF. The DNA of the CDR3 is TGTGCCAGCAGCTTAGAGAGGGGCAGGGGGAACACTGAAGCTTTCTTT.

The chain recombines TRBV7-3 with TRBJ2-2; D not resolved. CDR3 length: 14 amino acids. Trimming pared 3 bases from V and 5 bases from J, leaving 10 bases between. CDR1 is SGHTA, CDR2 FQGTGA, per germline. The CDR3, as DNA: TGTGCCAGCAGCTTCAATAGCCCGACCGGGGAGCTGTTTTTT. The encoded protein is CASSFNSPTGELFF.